This T cell receptor beta chain was profiled in a study of T cell repertoires in cytomegalovirus infection (dated by TCRdb to between 2018 and 2021). Background on the whole study: Donor HLA type was relevant to the analysis, as public TCR beta signatures indicated carriage of CMV infection together with the matching HLA type.

Sequencing took place on an Illumina HiSeq 1500. TCRdb ran its own pipeline on the public reads, namely fastp trimming at Q25 and MiXCR clone calling, and kept in-frame beta chains. Rows with one shared CDR3 protein collapse into an entry with the most common genes and DNA. A total of fewer than 300,000 distinct CDR3 sequences appear in this sample, roughly 23% of them only once. The ten largest account for roughly 13% of the sample. In this sample, this clonotype turned up many times. Its recognized antigen is unknown. No qualities accompany the bases; no much larger clone lies one base away. The paper's findings and limits, for the study overall: In both this cohort and an independent roughly 400-donor cohort, the cumulative frequency of public TCR beta family members distinguished carriers of CMV infection plus the relevant HLA type. In the ex vivo response, HLA-C-restricted CMV-specific TCR beta clonotypes were dominant, and in two of eight donors the single most frequent clonotype came from this HLA-C-restricted group.

Taken from cysteine to phenylalanine, the CDR3 has 15 residues. Only the CDR3 region is kept as DNA, spanning 45 bases read in frame from base 1. V is pruned by 5 bases and J by 9 bases, leaving 12 bases of the junction without a gene match. In the germline V gene (reference sequence), CDR1 corresponds to LNHDA and CDR2 to SQIVND. The rearrangement joined TRBV19 to TRBJ1-5; 8 bases in between match TRBD1. This sequence was found in a human donor in good health (CMV status not recorded). Some clones in this sample may be carry-over from other donors' samples. Material: PBMCs. For the CDR3, the sequence is CASSSRDRQSPPQHF. Read as DNA, the sequence is TGTGCCAGTAGTTCCCGGGACAGGCAATCACCGCCCCAGCATTTT.